This passage covers 25 T cell receptor beta chains from one sample sequenced in a study of cytomegalovirus exposure and HLA in healthy donors. PCR used 60 Vbeta primers and 13 Jbeta primers. Clones were read by immunoSEQ multiplex PCR, and TCRdb kept only the in-frame ones, dropping some. The sample records 130,000 or so clones, around 77% being singletons. Sequencing used PBMCs. The origin of the receptors is a man between 25 and 39 years old in good health and CMV-seronegative.

The J gene is TRBJ2-7, the V gene TRBV6-6, with D possibly being TRBD2 (6 bases). Per germline, CDR1 MNHNY and CDR2 SVGAGI (reference sequence). The CDR3 length is 13 residues. V was clipped by 6 bases and J by 0 bases, with 9 bases between them. This chain's CDR3 is CASRAGSSYEQYF. The CDR3 DNA reads TGTGCCAGCAGAGCGGGCAGCTCCTACGAGCAGTACTTC.

The chain uses TRBV5-4 and TRBJ1-6; D is uncertain. The V end was cut by 4 bases, the J end by 12 bases, with 11 bases between. The CDR3 covers 12 residues. The germline gives CDR1 SGHNT, CDR2 YYREEE (reference sequence). The CDR3 sequence is CASSVGSQPLHF. The CDR3 nucleotides read TGTGCCAGCAGCGTGGGATCACAACCCCTCCACTTT.

V usage is TRBV7-2 and J usage is TRBJ2-3; TRBD1 agrees at 8 bases. Germline lookup yields CDR1 SGHTA and CDR2 FQGNSA. J was trimmed by 6 bases and V by 6 bases; bases with no gene match: 11. The length of the CDR3 is 15 residues. The chain's CDR3 is CASRRQGQKGDTQYF. The CDR3 DNA reads TGTGCCAGCAGGAGACAGGGGCAGAAAGGGGATACGCAGTATTTT.

V is TRBV7-3 and J is TRBJ2-1, with 8 bases that match TRBD2. Unmatched junction bases numbered 10, after V lost 4 bases and J lost 2 bases. The CDR3 contains 17 residues. Looked up from germline, CDR1 is SGHTA and CDR2 is FQGTGA. In DNA form, the CDR3 reads TGTGCCAGCAGCTCCACCCCTACTAGCGGTACCTACAATGAGCAGTTCTTC. It is translated as CASSSTPTSGTYNEQFF.

The genes are TRBV29-1 and TRBJ2-1, with 9 bases matching TRBD2. The V gene's germline CDR1 is SQVTM and CDR2 ANQGSEA. CDR3 size: 16 residues. The junction had 11 bases not matched to a gene; V was cut back by 6 bases and J by 2 bases. For the CDR3, the DNA is TGCAGCGTACTACCTCCAGCGGGAGGCGCCTACAATGAGCAGTTCTTC. It translates to CSVLPPAGGAYNEQFF.

V is TRBV5-5 and J is TRBJ1-2; possibly TRBD1 for D (6 bases). V was shortened by 0 bases and J by 6 bases, with 9 bases between the two germline ends. CDR1 is SGHKS, CDR2 YYEKEE, per germline (reference sequence). CDR3 length equals 13 residues. The CDR3 sequence: CASSLAGVNGYTF. As DNA, the CDR3 is TGTGCCAGCAGCTTGGCAGGGGTTAATGGCTACACCTTC.

This clone was seen just once. The chain joins TRBV27 to TRBJ2-1; 7 bases fit TRBD1. The CDR3 is 15 amino acids. The junction had 9 bases not matched to a gene; V was cut back by 6 bases and J by 4 bases. Germline CDR1 reads MNHEY; CDR2 reads SMNVEV (reference sequence). The CDR3 DNA reads TGTGCCAGCAGCGCGACAGGGTTGGGTTACAATGAGCAGTTCTTC. Its protein is CASSATGLGYNEQFF.

The chain has TRBV5-1 and TRBJ2-3; D perhaps matches TRBD1 (5 bases). The CDR3 has 14 residues. Trimming shortened V by 0 bases and J by 4 bases, and 9 bases separated the two germline ends. From germline, CDR1 is SGHRS and CDR2 YFSETQ. CDR3 sequence reads: CASSLVVGADTQYF. For the CDR3, the DNA is TGCGCCAGCAGCTTGGTAGTAGGGGCAGATACGCAGTATTTT.

This clone was counted a few times. Other DNA variants within this sample encode the same CDR3. This chain connects TRBV4-3 to TRBJ1-1, with D possibly TRBD1 on 6 matching bases. This CDR3 is built from 16 residues. V was pared by 2 bases and J by 4 bases, with 17 bases between. In germline, CDR1 is LGHNA, CDR2 YSLEER. The CDR3 sequence is CASSQSFRGWGTEAFF. The CDR3, as DNA: TGCGCCAGCAGCCAATCGTTCAGGGGCTGGGGCACTGAAGCTTTCTTT.

This chain links TRBV27 with TRBJ1-2; 9 bases agree with TRBD1. The CDR3 covers 14 residues. V gave up 6 bases and J gave up 8 bases; unmatched junction bases: 10. Germline V CDR1 and CDR2: MNHEY, SMNVEV (reference sequence). This chain's CDR3 is CASRITGGSGGYTF. Written as DNA, the CDR3 is TGTGCCAGCAGAATCACAGGGGGCTCCGGGGGCTACACCTTC.

The chain links TRBV7-9 to TRBJ2-1; D not certain. The CDR3 is 12 amino acids. Trimming removed 1 base from V and 6 bases from J, with 4 bases in between. The germline V gene encodes CDR1 SEHNR and CDR2 FQNEAQ (reference sequence). In DNA, the CDR3 is TGTGCCAGCAGCTTAGGGAGCAATGAGCAGTTCTTC. It specifies CASSLGSNEQFF.

The DNA of the CDR3 is TGTGCCAGCAGTTTTCTAGCGGGGAGCTCCTACGAGCAGTACTTC. Translating it yields CASSFLAGSSYEQYF. The V gene is TRBV7-8, the J gene TRBJ2-7; TRBD2 matches 9 bases. CDR3 length: 15 amino acids. Germline V lookup: CDR1 SGHVS, CDR2 FQNEAQ. V was clipped by 6 bases and J by 0 bases; unmatched bases: 6.

V and J are TRBV5-1 and TRBJ1-2; 8 positions match TRBD1. V shed 5 bases, J shed 4 bases, and the junction held 10 bases outside the gene matches. CDR1 is SGHRS, CDR2 YFSETQ, per germline. This CDR3 comprises 15 residues. CDR3 in amino acids: CASRKDRAGFYGYTF. Here the CDR3 DNA reads TGCGCCAGCAGAAAGGACAGGGCGGGGTTCTATGGCTACACCTTC.

The gene calls are TRBV6-5 and TRBJ1-1, with TRBD1 as a possible D gene (6 bases). The CDR3 is made up of 15 amino acids. V lost 2 bases to trimming and J lost 4 bases, with 14 bases between them. Germline values: CDR1 MNHEY, CDR2 SVGAGI. The CDR3, as DNA: TGTGCCAGCAGTTACCAGGGGTGGGGAGTCACTGAAGCTTTCTTT. Translated, it gives CASSYQGWGVTEAFF.

The chain has TRBV13 and TRBJ2-1; no clear D gene. The CDR3 is made up of 15 amino acids. Germline V gene lookup returns CDR1 PRHDT and CDR2 FYEKMQ (reference sequence). V was trimmed by 0 bases and J by 0 bases, leaving 6 bases between them. DNA for the CDR3: TGTGCCAGCAGCTTAGGCCCGAGCTCCTACAATGAGCAGTTCTTC. As protein: CASSLGPSSYNEQFF.

The CDR3 reads CASRTGANTGELFF. The CDR3, as DNA: TGTGCCAGCAGGACAGGGGCCAACACCGGGGAGCTGTTTTTT. This rearrangement joins TRBV6-5 to TRBJ2-2, with 8 bases lining up with TRBD1. This CDR3 region has 14 residues. Germline CDR1 and CDR2: MNHEY and SVGAGI. The V and J ends lost 6 bases and 2 bases, in that order; junction bases with no gene match: 2.

The gene calls are TRBV19 and TRBJ1-4; 7 nucleotides agree with TRBD1. The CDR3 is 14 amino acids. The germline gives CDR1 LNHDA, CDR2 SQIVND (reference sequence). The V gene end was trimmed by 6 bases and the J gene end by 4 bases; junction bases not matched to a gene: 5. This CDR3 reads CASRRGRGNEKLFF. The CDR3 DNA follows: TGTGCCAGTAGAAGGGGGCGAGGTAATGAAAAACTGTTTTTT.

V is TRBV9 and J is TRBJ2-1, with TRBD2 matching 8 bases. The CDR3 consists of 15 residues. The germline gives CDR1 SGDLS, CDR2 YYNGEE. Unmatched junction bases numbered 6, after V lost 0 bases and J lost 7 bases. The CDR3 spells CASSVAGRASNEQFF. The CDR3 DNA reads as TGTGCCAGCAGCGTAGCCGGGAGGGCCAGTAATGAGCAGTTCTTC. Supplemented by reference TRBV9 and TRBJ2-1, the full variable domain reads DSGVTQTPKHLITATGQRVTLRCSPRSGDLSVYWYQQSLDQGLQFLIQYYNGEERAKGNILERFSAQQFPDLHSELNLSSLELGDSALYFCASSVAGRASNEQFFGPGTRLTVL.

Only one count was recorded for this clone. The V gene is TRBV5-1, the J gene TRBJ2-1, with 7 bases identical to TRBD2. Germline CDR1 SGHRS, CDR2 YFSETQ. V shed 0 bases, J shed 1 base, and the junction held 10 bases outside the gene matches. The CDR3 consists of 18 residues. DNA for the CDR3: TGCGCCAGCAGCTTGGGGGTTCGACTAGCAGAATCCTACAATGAGCAGTTCTTC. Its translation: CASSLGVRLAESYNEQFF.

This chain connects TRBV11-2 to TRBJ1-1; D ambiguous. Trimming removed 0 bases from V and 1 base from J, with 12 bases in between. CDR1 is SGHAT, CDR2 FQNNGV, per germline. The CDR3 extends over 16 amino acids. The CDR3 reads CASSLDGGRWNTEAFF. The CDR3 coding sequence is TGTGCCAGCAGCTTAGACGGAGGCAGGTGGAACACTGAAGCTTTCTTT.

The chain joins TRBV5-4 to TRBJ2-3; TRBD2 is a possible D gene (5 bases). Trimming removed 0 bases from V and 13 bases from J, with 12 bases in between. CDR1 SGHNT and CDR2 YYREEE come from the germline V gene (reference sequence). CDR3 length: 12 amino acids. The CDR3 DNA follows: TGTGCCAGCAGCTTGGAGGGCGGGCCCGAGTATTTT. This codes for CASSLEGGPEYF.

The J gene is TRBJ1-1, the V gene TRBV20-1; no reliable D call. The CDR3 consists of 11 residues. V was cut by 7 bases and J by 0 bases, with 6 bases left in between. Germline V gene lookup returns CDR1 DFQATT and CDR2 SNEGSKA (reference sequence). The CDR3 sequence: CSGPLNTEAFF. In DNA, the CDR3 is TGCAGTGGTCCATTGAACACTGAAGCTTTCTTT.

Sample share makes this clone medium-sized. The V call is TRBV23-1, the J call TRBJ1-1; D is unclear. TRBV23-1 is filed as an ORF, its function uncertain. This CDR3 has 11 residues. Trimming cost V 6 bases and J 0 bases, with 2 bases left between them. The CDR3 loop is CASSLNTEAFF. DNA for the CDR3: TGCGCCAGCAGCTTGAACACTGAAGCTTTCTTT.

This rearrangement joins TRBV4-2 to TRBJ2-2, with a tentative D call TRBD2 (6 bases). The length of the CDR3 is 16 residues. Germline lookup yields CDR1 LGHNA and CDR2 YNFKEQ. The V and J ends lost 2 bases and 1 base respectively, with 11 bases between them. The CDR3 reads CASSQTGAVNTGELFF. The CDR3, as DNA: TGTGCCAGCAGCCAAACGGGAGCGGTGAACACCGGGGAGCTGTTTTTT.

The chain has TRBV9 and TRBJ1-1; a possible D gene is TRBD1 (5 bases). Deletions cut 4 bases from V and 0 bases from J, with 10 bases between. CDR1 and CDR2 from the germline V gene are SGDLS and YYNGEE. The CDR3 runs 14 residues. The CDR3: CASSLRVMNTEAFF. The CDR3 bases are TGTGCCAGCAGCCTCAGGGTGATGAACACTGAAGCTTTCTTT. The whole variable domain, remainder taken from reference TRBV9 and TRBJ1-1, is DSGVTQTPKHLITATGQRVTLRCSPRSGDLSVYWYQQSLDQGLQFLIQYYNGEERAKGNILERFSAQQFPDLHSELNLSSLELGDSALYFCASSLRVMNTEAFFGQGTRLTVV.